The present TCR beta chain was sequenced within a study of cytomegalovirus exposure and HLA in healthy donors (dated by TCRdb to between 2016 and 2019). As for the study more broadly: According to an earlier analysis of 550 to 700 of the donors, some 170 million T cells yielded 117 million unique TCR beta sequences and less than 300 Gb of sequence data. An early release that covered about 600 HLA-typed donors contained about 300 gigabases of sequencing data and tens of millions of unique TCR sequences. Among the roughly 370 genotyped donors, roughly 80% belonged to the genetic ancestry cluster associated with self-reported Caucasian donors. The aim of the study was to test whether cataloging public T cell receptors could identify signatures of past pathogen exposure. The T cell repertoires of roughly 660 subjects were profiled by immunosequencing and related to cytomegalovirus serostatus. In addition to the first cohort of around 670 subjects, a separate validation cohort of approximately 130 different subjects was used. High-throughput TCR immunosequencing, statistical association of individual TCRs with disease status, and machine learning were combined to predict cytomegalovirus infection status. To study patterns of TCR occurrence, a later analysis re-analyzed previously published TCR beta repertoires from under 750 donors and added high-resolution HLA genotyping. In the later analysis, no new phenotypic data were used to find candidate immune exposures; instead, reliance was placed on TCR beta sequences and their occurrence across donors. An earlier analysis of nearly 600 of the donors applied high-throughput TCR beta sequencing to assess whether each TCR beta V gene segment acted as functional or pseudogenic. Donor age, sex, ethnicity and CMV serostatus were compiled alongside the repertoire data. A later genetic analysis used genome-wide SNP genotypes for about 55% of the 666 donors, treating that subset as a discovery cohort. All discovery cohort repertoires had been generated using a single sequencing platform. HLA typing covered class I and class II loci at four-digit resolution. The number of typed donors differed by locus: about 620-640 for A, B, C, DRB1 and DQB1; about 520 for DQA1; around 610 for DPA1; and approximately 450 for DPB1. Roughly five DR-DQ haplotypes were handled as single units for association and clustering, since linkage in the cohort was strong. Across 398 genotyped donors of the cohort, an average of about 250,000 unique TCR beta nucleotide sequences per donor were sequenced, and 15% to 20% of those sequences were non-productive. Overall study outcomes, separate from this receptor: A cluster of highly shared sequence variants was judged likely to represent a technical artifact of the sequencing pipeline. Correlated functional status among segregating V segments might reflect linkage disequilibrium, but an unknown experimental factor could not be ruled out. In a later analysis, HLA-associated TCR beta chains were found to be more clonally expanded and to have lower generation probabilities than equally common non-associated chains. The study listed approximately 160 TCR beta chains as associated with cytomegalovirus. Because HLA typing was missing for some donors at each locus, association tests included only the typed subset. According to a later genetic analysis, donors in an Asian-associated ancestry cluster had fewer N-insertions in productive TCRs than the approximately 670-donor mean. A further reported finding was that TCR beta sequences accurately predicted the HLA-A and HLA-B alleles for most subjects in the first cohort. V-gene and J-gene trimming of TCR beta chains was associated with a missense DCLRE1C variant in a later genetic analysis, and the association was replicated in an independent cohort. In both the original and validation cohorts, the classifier was reported to diagnose cytomegalovirus status with high specificity and sensitivity. Because the 87-base-pair reads could not distinguish some IMGT-functional V segments, including TRBV6-2 and TRBV6-3, those segments were excluded. In an earlier analysis of 587 of the donors, most TCR beta V segments appeared in productive rearrangements about 90% or about 30% of the time, broadly matching IMGT annotations. A later analysis reported that several top co-occurrence clusters appeared linked to parvovirus B19, influenza, CMV and Epstein-Barr virus. In this cohort, only TCR beta chains were sequenced, and detectable features were limited by the absence of alpha or paired-chain data. Most TCR sequences were observed very rarely across donors, whereas some public TCRs were present in many individuals. In vitro tests confirmed that a few of the cytomegalovirus-associated TCR beta chains recognize cytomegalovirus antigens. When HLA alleles, especially DR and DQ, strongly co-occurred, attributing TCR associations to individual alleles was difficult. For the cohort, immune exposure information was limited to CMV serostatus. The presence/absence analyses assumed that sequencing depth was roughly uniform across donors, and that assumption may not be true. According to a later analysis, TCR association rates differed among HLA loci, with DRB1 alleles showing the most associated TCRs and HLA-C alleles showing the fewest. Most CMV-associated TCR beta chains appeared to be HLA-restricted in a later analysis, and the HLA associations seemed to be driven largely by CMV exposure. Because counts were too low, about 15 rarely observed V segments, including chromosome 9 orphons, were left out of the earlier analysis of a few hundred of the donors. At a false discovery rate of 0.05, a later analysis linked approximately 18,000 TCR beta sequences to specific HLA alleles. It was suggested by the authors that the approach could potentially be generalized to other disease states and immunological phenotypes.

The cohort was made up of about 670 healthy bone marrow donors. At the time of sampling, all cohort members were nominally healthy, though unrecorded immune exposures were likely present. The donor was CMV seronegative and was included in the group of a few hundred seronegative cohort members. A peripheral blood sample was provided by each donor, and peripheral blood mononuclear cells were used for TCR beta sequencing. The Qiagen DNeasy Blood Extraction Kit was used to extract genomic DNA from the blood cell samples. As for this clone: This clone's antigen is unknown. No much larger clone exists at a distance of one base, and base qualities are not known.

Based on the germline V gene, the CDR1 and CDR2 sequences are SNHLY and FYNNEI. From the cysteine up to the valine, the CDR3 has a length of 15 residues. Just CDR3 DNA is preserved here, 45 bases in frame from base 1. From V the trimming removes 2 bases and from J it removes 6 bases, while the gene matches leave 2 bases of the junction unaccounted for. Libraries were made using the immunoSEQ multiplex PCR assay. For the multiplex PCR, a mixture combining 60 forward primers for TCR Vbeta segments and 13 reverse primers for TCR Jbeta segments was used. The CDR3 region of rearranged TCR beta genes was amplified from genomic DNA by a multiplex PCR assay. On the Illumina HiSeq System, the amplified TCR beta libraries were sequenced as 87-base-pair reads. On the study's bioinformatics: Across the 500 to 850 repertoires, a later analysis counted tens of millions of unique TCR beta chains, 9 million to 14 million of which were shared by at least two donors. To remove PCR and sequencing errors, raw reads were error-corrected and collapsed into unique sequences using a nearest-neighbor algorithm that merged closely related sequences. Alignment of CDR3 sequences to IMGT reference sequences was used to assign V, D and J gene segments. For a sequence to be retained, a match of at least six nucleotides to both a V gene segment and a J gene segment was required. Rearrangements were classified as productive when the CDR3 lacked stop codons and remained in frame with V and J, and all other rearrangements were classified as non-productive. Following IMGT convention, CDR3 was defined as the stretch from the second conserved V-encoded cysteine up to the conserved J-encoded phenylalanine. The earlier analysis of fewer than 750 of the donors excluded sequences that lacked an unambiguous match to a single V gene segment. An earlier analysis of several hundred of the donors called V segments functional above 56.7% productive rearrangements and segregating when the between-donor standard deviation exceeded 5%. A statistical classification framework was built to diagnose cytomegalovirus status from the catalog of TCR beta chain sequences. A later analysis assigned V and J genes by comparing TCR nucleotide sequences with IMGT/GENE-DB human TR gene sequences. Using the TCRdist pipeline, a later analysis assigned CDR3 sequences along with most-parsimonious VDJ recombination scenarios. In a later analysis, each TCR beta chain was defined by its CDR3 amino acid sequence together with its V-gene family, and reads without a unique V-gene family were excluded. As a way to deal with suspected cross-contamination and a sequencing artifact, a later analysis dropped over 550 nucleotide sequences that were highly shared and had low generation probability. For each public chain, a later analysis derived a clonal expansion index from normalized ranks of inferred template counts within each repertoire. In a later analysis, generation probabilities were computed using a VDJ recombination model fitted to out-of-frame rearrangements, and the results were checked against IGoR. In a later analysis, TCR-TCR, TCR-HLA and TCR-CMV co-occurrence was scored with hypergeometric tests, and a repertoire-size bias correction was applied to TCR pairs. To estimate false discovery rates, a later analysis permuted the HLA or CMV assignments 20 times. A later analysis grouped co-occurring TCRs with DBSCAN, adding TCRdist sequence similarity when clustering within HLA-allele-positive subsets. For co-occurrence clustering, repertoires with fewer than 30,000 or more than 120,000 public chains were excluded, along with five or six repertoires with anomalous nucleotide sharing. TCRdb obtained this table from immuneACCESS and retained in-frame rearrangements with V and J assigned. These tables miss some clones; where compared with another copy, unresolved V genes account for less than half of the shortfall, and the remainder is unexplained. V and J calls and clone size are as listed in that table; D and trimming were resolved from the DNA. For this sample the table gives roughly 160,000 clones, of which 65% to 85% were detected only once. The ten top clones hold 1.2% of the sample.

Sequenced sample: PBMCs. This chain joins TRBV2 to TRBJ2-7, with 15 bases in between that match TRBD2. The clonotype comes from a boy aged 2 to 10 in good health and CMV-seronegative. Here is the DNA: TGTGCCAGCAGTGAAAAGGGACTAGCGGGGGGCGAGCAGTACGTC. Its translation reads: CASSEKGLAGGEQYV.